The source of this T cell receptor beta chain is a study of naive and memory T cell subsets. General study findings and limits: Naive repertoires, especially CD8, held a few larger clonotypes, possibly memory cells re-expressing CD45RA. Between naive and memory subsets, TCR abundance power law exponents differed.

Two oligonucleotides, mixed equimolar, formed the beta constant-region primer covering TRBC1 and TRBC2. Four rounds of PCR amplified the ligated cDNA using nested alpha and beta constant-region primers plus SP2. TCRdb analysed the UMI-ligation and nested PCR reads with MiXCR anew, one entry per CDR3 protein. The table shows about 99,000 distinct CDR3 sequences, with about 14% occurring only once. V trimming: 2 bases; J trimming: 8 bases; junction bases outside the gene matches: 8. Germline CDR1 reads SGHKS; CDR2 reads YYEKEE (reference sequence). This CDR3 contains 15 residues. To note about this clonotype: Its antigen is undetermined.

The sample taken for sequencing was naive CD8+ T cells from blood. The chain links TRBV5-5 to TRBJ2-1; 9 nucleotides match TRBD1. The clonotype comes from a human donor in good health. CDR3 DNA sequence: TGTGCCAGCAGCTTCTGGGACAGGGCCTGGGATGAGCAGTTCTTC. This codes for CASSFWDRAWDEQFF. The whole variable domain, remainder taken from reference TRBV5-5 and TRBJ2-1, is DAGVTQSPTHLIKTRGQQVTLRCSPISGHKSVSWYQQVLGQGPQFIFQYYEKEERGRGNFPDRFSARQFPNYSSELNVNALLLGDSALYLCASSFWDRAWDEQFFGPGTRLTVL.